The clone carrying this T cell receptor (beta chain) was detected only a few times. The time point denotes: pre-sensitization, week 0. Treatment noted: therapeutic diphenylcyclopropenone sensitization with weekly scalp DPC. Per the germline V gene, CDR1 is MGHRA and CDR2 is YSYEKL. The CDR3 is made up of 14 amino acids. V dropped 0 bases and J dropped 4 bases, with 6 bases sitting between them. TCRdb analysed the RACE reads with MiXCR anew, one entry per CDR3 protein. The sample lists more than 100,000 distinct CDR3 sequences, about 13% occurring once. The sample belongs to a study of human T cells and chemical hapten exposure. Study context: Small differences in pooled library volume mainly drove the variation in TCR yields per sample.

The source was whole blood, collected in connection with sensitization to the hapten diphenylcyclopropenone (DPC). J is TRBJ2-2 and V is TRBV4-1, with a possible D match to TRBD1 (5 bases). The TCR was taken from a woman aged 18-30 years with alopecia areata. Some clones in this sample may be carry-over from other donors' samples. CDR3 DNA: TGCGCCAGCAGCCAAGATCAGGGCACCGGGGAGCTGTTTTTT. Its protein is CASSQDQGTGELFF.